This TCR beta chain was recovered during a study of T cell clonality in common variable immunodeficiency. The table lists this clone with many counts. What it binds is not known. The read comes to an end 3 residues before the CDR3 does, leaving the germline J gene to fill in the end. The protocol was immunoSEQ multiplex PCR, while the TCRdb copy is restricted to in-frame clones and leaves out a portion. The sample contains about 45,000 clones, none of them singletons. General study results and limits: TCRbeta clonality was increased in CVID versus healthy controls.

Per germline, CDR1 SGDLS and CDR2 YYNGEE. The V and J ends lost 0 bases and 0 bases respectively, with 13 bases between them. This CDR3 is 18 amino acids long. The clonotype comes from a person between 18 and 70 years old in good health. The chain recombines TRBV9 with TRBJ1-6; TRBD1 might be the D (6 bases). Sequenced material: peripheral blood mononuclear cells. The CDR3 sequence: CASSVGLADSSYNSPLHF. The covered CDR3 bases are TGTGCCAGCAGCGTAGGCCTAGCGGACAGCTCCTATAATTCACCC.